What follows describes a single T cell receptor (beta chain). V was cut by 7 bases and J by 0 bases, with 10 bases left in between. The CDR3 runs to 13 residues. Per germline, CDR1 SQVTM and CDR2 ANQGSEA. This entry belongs to a study of brain T cells in children with intractable seizures. Clones were sequenced by immunoSEQ multiplex PCR, and TCRdb holds only the in-frame ones, with some missing. The sample includes hundreds of thousands of clones, more than 85% of them seen just once. Time point denoted: blood from clinic visit 5 months post-surgery; TSC patient then seizure free. Sequencing was limited to surgery cases with top T cell transcript signatures in brain tissue. Pre-surgery treatment included at least one anti-epileptic drug.

The chain employs TRBV29-1 and TRBJ2-1; D is undetermined. The TCR comes from a boy in the first two years of life with tuberous sclerosis and intractable seizures. This specimen was peripheral blood, taken approximately 5 months after surgery. In DNA, the CDR3 is TGCAGCGGGGGTTCTAGCTCCTACAATGAGCAGTTCTTC. Translated: CSGGSSSYNEQFF.